This TCR beta chain was documented in a study of blood T cell repertoires in COVID-19. On the study more broadly: Spain, Italy and the United States supplied samples that represented acute and convalescent COVID-19. T cells, B-cell-depleted T cells, or PBMCs provided the cDNA or gDNA that served as material.

The germline CDR1 and CDR2 sequences are LNHDA and SQIVND (reference sequence). The CDR3 length is 15 residues. The V gene end was trimmed by 3 bases and the J gene end by 7 bases; junction bases not matched to a gene: 9. Original processing methods: Reference gene primer amplification in the assay estimated nucleated cell counts. The assay was immunoSEQ multiplex PCR, and TCRdb's table has in-frame clones only and misses some. D and trimming come from the DNA, and the V and J calls and clone size come from that table. The data show 100,000 or so clones, 70% to 90% seen once. The sequence was collected from a human donor in a cohort sampled during active COVID-19. The chain employs TRBV19 and TRBJ1-5, with TRBD1 identical over 7 bases. Material for sequencing was peripheral blood. CDR3: CASSMFTRGVQPQHF. CDR3 sequence (DNA): TGTGCCAGTAGTATGTTCACCAGGGGGGTCCAGCCCCAGCATTTT.